This TCR beta chain is drawn from a study of neurological immune-mediated disorders. Points from the study as a whole: The most TCR clonal expansion was seen in HTLV-1-associated myelopathy, and the least was seen in multiple sclerosis, which fell below healthy controls. Sharing of CDR3 amino acid sequences among expanded clones across subjects was absent, suggesting private repertoires in all groups.

Time point specified: longitudinal time-point 3. The CDR3 has 13 residues. Germline V gives CDR1 DFQATT, CDR2 SNEGSKA (reference sequence). The ends were cut back, 0 bases at V and 4 bases at J, with 9 bases in the middle. This clonotype came up many times. Its antigen remains unknown. Template-switch 5'RACE cDNA synthesis added a 10-nucleotide unique molecular identifier. Via MiXCR, TCRdb re-called the 5' RACE reads, giving one row per CDR3 protein. The table lists roughly 100,000 distinct CDR3 sequences, 10% to 14% of them singletons, with around 3.1% in the top ten. The clonotype was recovered from a female donor with HTLV-1-associated myelopathy (HAM/TSP). The V and J genes are TRBV20-1 and TRBJ1-1, with D unclear. Sequencing was done on a sample of PBMCs. This CDR3 is CSARDGRGTEAFF. Here the CDR3 DNA reads TGCAGTGCTAGAGACGGGCGGGGCACTGAAGCTTTCTTT.